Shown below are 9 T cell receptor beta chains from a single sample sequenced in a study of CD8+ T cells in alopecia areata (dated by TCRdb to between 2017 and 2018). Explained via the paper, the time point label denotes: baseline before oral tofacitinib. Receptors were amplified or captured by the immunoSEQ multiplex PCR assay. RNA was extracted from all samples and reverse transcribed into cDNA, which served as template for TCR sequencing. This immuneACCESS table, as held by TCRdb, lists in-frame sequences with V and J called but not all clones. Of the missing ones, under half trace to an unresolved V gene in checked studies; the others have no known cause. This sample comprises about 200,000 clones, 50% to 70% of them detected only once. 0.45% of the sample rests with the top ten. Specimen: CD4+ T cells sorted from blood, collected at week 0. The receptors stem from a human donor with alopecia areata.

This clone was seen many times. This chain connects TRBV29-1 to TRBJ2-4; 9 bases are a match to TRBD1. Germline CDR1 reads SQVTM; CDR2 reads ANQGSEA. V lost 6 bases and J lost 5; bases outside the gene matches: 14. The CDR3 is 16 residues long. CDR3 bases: TGCAGCGTGAAATCACAGGGGGCGCTGCGTGAAAACATTCAGTACTTC. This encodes CSVKSQGALRENIQYF.

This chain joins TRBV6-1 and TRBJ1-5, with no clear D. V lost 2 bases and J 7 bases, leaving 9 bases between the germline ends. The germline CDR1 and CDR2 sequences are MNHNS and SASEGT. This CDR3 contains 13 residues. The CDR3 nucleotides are TGTGCCAGCAGTGAACCACAAGAACAGCCCCAGCATTTT. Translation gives CASSEPQEQPQHF.

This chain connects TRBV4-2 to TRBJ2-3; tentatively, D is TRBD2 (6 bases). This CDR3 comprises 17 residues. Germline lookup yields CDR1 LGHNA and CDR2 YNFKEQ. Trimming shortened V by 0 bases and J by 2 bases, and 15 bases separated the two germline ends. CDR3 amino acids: CASSQDWAGSSTDTQYF. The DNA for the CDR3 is TGTGCCAGCAGCCAAGACTGGGCGGGGTCTTCCACAGATACGCAGTATTTT.

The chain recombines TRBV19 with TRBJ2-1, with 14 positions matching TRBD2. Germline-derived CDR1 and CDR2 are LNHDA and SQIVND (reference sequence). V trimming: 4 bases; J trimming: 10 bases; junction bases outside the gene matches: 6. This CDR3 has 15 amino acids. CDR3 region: CASSTTSGRAEEQFF. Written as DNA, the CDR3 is TGTGCCAGTAGTACGACTAGCGGGAGGGCCGAGGAGCAGTTCTTC.

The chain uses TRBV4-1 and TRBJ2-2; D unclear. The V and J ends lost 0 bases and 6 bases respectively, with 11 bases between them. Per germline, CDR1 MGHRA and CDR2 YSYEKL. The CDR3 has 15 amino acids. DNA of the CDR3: TGCGCCAGCAGCCAAGATCGCTTCGTCGCCGGGGAGCTGTTTTTT. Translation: CASSQDRFVAGELFF.

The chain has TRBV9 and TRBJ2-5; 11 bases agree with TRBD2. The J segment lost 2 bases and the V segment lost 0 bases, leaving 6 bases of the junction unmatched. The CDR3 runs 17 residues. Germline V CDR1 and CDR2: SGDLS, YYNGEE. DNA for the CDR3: TGTGCCAGCAGCGTAGCGATAGCGGGAGGGGGTCAAGAGACCCAGTACTTC. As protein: CASSVAIAGGGQETQYF.

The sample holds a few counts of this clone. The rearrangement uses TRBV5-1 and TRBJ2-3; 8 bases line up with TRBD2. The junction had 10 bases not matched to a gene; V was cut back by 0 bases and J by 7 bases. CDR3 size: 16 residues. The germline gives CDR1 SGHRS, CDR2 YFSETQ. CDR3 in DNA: TGCGCCAGCAGCTTGGTCATCGGGGGGGCCGCAAATACGCAGTATTTT. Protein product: CASSLVIGGAANTQYF.

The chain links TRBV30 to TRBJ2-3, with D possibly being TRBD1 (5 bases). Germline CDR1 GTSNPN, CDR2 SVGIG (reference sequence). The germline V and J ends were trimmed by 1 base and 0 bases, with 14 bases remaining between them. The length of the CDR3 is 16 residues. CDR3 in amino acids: CAWSDPRGLSTDTQYF. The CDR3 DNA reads TGTGCCTGGAGTGACCCTAGGGGCTTAAGCACAGATACGCAGTATTTT. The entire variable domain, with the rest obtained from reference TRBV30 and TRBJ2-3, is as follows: SQTIHQWPATLVQPVGSPLSLECTVEGTSNPNLYWYRQAAGRGLQLLFYSVGIGQISSEVPQNLSASRPQDRQFILSSKKLLLSDSGFYLCAWSDPRGLSTDTQYFGPGTRLTVL.

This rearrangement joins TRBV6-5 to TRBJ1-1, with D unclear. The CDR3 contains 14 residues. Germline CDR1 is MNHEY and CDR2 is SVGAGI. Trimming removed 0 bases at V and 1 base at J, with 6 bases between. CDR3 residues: CASSYSSRNTEAFF. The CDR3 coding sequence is TGTGCCAGCAGTTACTCGAGCAGGAACACTGAAGCTTTCTTT.